Below are 18 T cell receptor beta chains sequenced from a single sample in a study of T cells in tuberculosis. Repertoires were generated with immunoSEQ multiplex PCR, while TCRdb's copy carries only in-frame clones and drops some. The profile covers over 25,000 clones, with nearly 97% appearing a single time and over 2% taken by the ten largest. Specimen: PBMCs. All receptors derive from a donor aged 5-35 years with latent tuberculosis or without tuberculosis infection.

V is TRBV5-6 and J is TRBJ2-1; TRBD2 matches at 10 bases. CDR1 SGHDT and CDR2 YYEEEE come from the germline V gene. After removal of 3 bases from V and 2 bases from J, the junction contained 2 bases not matched to a gene. The CDR3 totals 15 residues. The CDR3 protein is CASSSGLAAYNEQFF. In DNA form, the CDR3 reads TGTGCCAGCAGCTCAGGACTAGCGGCCTACAATGAGCAGTTCTTC.

V usage is TRBV11-2 and J usage is TRBJ2-5; 8 bases align to TRBD1. The CDR3 runs to 14 residues. The V and J ends lost 2 bases and 3 bases, in that order; junction bases with no gene match: 2. Germline V gene data show CDR1 as SGHAT and CDR2 as FQNNGV. The CDR3 DNA sequence: TGTGCCAGCAGCTTATGGACAGGGAAAGAGACCCAGTACTTC. Residues: CASSLWTGKETQYF.

V usage is TRBV18 and J usage is TRBJ1-4, with 7 bases aligning to TRBD1. Germline V gene sequence: CDR1 KGHSH, CDR2 LQKENI. The CDR3 is 14 amino acids. With V trimmed by 3 bases and J by 8 bases, 6 bases remained unmatched. The CDR3 DNA reads as TGTGCCAGCTCACCGCCGGGACAGCTGGAAAAACTGTTTTTT. Amino acid sequence: CASSPPGQLEKLFF.

The J gene is TRBJ1-1, the V gene TRBV7-9; D is perhaps TRBD1 (6 bases). The CDR3 is 17 amino acids. V dropped 0 bases and J dropped 3 bases, with 17 bases sitting between them. Germline V lookup: CDR1 SEHNR, CDR2 FQNEAQ (reference sequence). The CDR3 DNA follows: TGTGCCAGCAGCTTAGCGGGTGGGGGGGCTAGAGACACTGAAGCTTTCTTT. Protein: CASSLAGGGARDTEAFF. The whole variable domain, remainder taken from reference TRBV7-9 and TRBJ1-1, is DTGVSQNPRHKITKRGQNVTFRCDPISEHNRLYWYRQTLGQGPEFLTYFQNEAQLEKSRLLSDRFSAERPKGSFSTLEIQRTEQGDSAMYLCASSLAGGGARDTEAFFGQGTRLTVV.

The chain carries TRBV5-1 and TRBJ1-1; 7 positions agree with TRBD1. The CDR3 is made up of 14 amino acids. Germline-derived CDR1 and CDR2 are SGHRS and YFSETQ. V lost 4 bases to trimming and J lost 4 bases; unmatched junction nucleotides: 7. The DNA for the CDR3 is TGCGCCAGCAGCCTTTCACAGGGGTTCACTGAAGCTTTCTTT. Its translation: CASSLSQGFTEAFF.

V usage is TRBV2 and J usage is TRBJ2-1; the match to TRBD2 covers 12 bases. Germline trimming cut 5 bases from V and 4 bases from J; bases unmatched to any gene: 6. This CDR3 region has 16 residues. Germline lookup yields CDR1 SNHLY and CDR2 FYNNEI. CDR3 DNA sequence: TGTGCCAGCAGTTCACTAGCGGGGGGCACATACAATGAGCAGTTCTTC. As protein: CASSSLAGGTYNEQFF. The complete variable domain, with remaining parts taken from reference TRBV2 and TRBJ2-1, reads EPEVTQTPSHQVTQMGQEVILRCVPISNHLYFYWYRQILGQKVEFLVSFYNNEISEKSEIFDDQFSVERPDGSNFTLKIRSTKLEDSAMYFCASSSLAGGTYNEQFFGPGTRLTVL.

This chain links TRBV13 with TRBJ2-1; 9 bases agree with TRBD1. V was clipped by 3 bases and J by 14 bases; unmatched bases: 8. The CDR3 runs 13 residues. Germline V gene lookup returns CDR1 PRHDT and CDR2 FYEKMQ (reference sequence). CDR3 sequence: CASSFHRTGEKFF. CDR3 DNA: TGTGCCAGCAGCTTCCACCGGACAGGGGAAAAGTTCTTC.

The chain couples TRBV5-1 to TRBJ1-5, with 10 bases aligning to TRBD1. The J segment lost 8 bases and the V segment lost 4 bases, leaving 6 bases of the junction unmatched. The CDR3 runs 14 residues. Germline CDR1 reads SGHRS; CDR2 reads YFSETQ. The DNA of the CDR3 is TGCGCCAGCAGCCCGGGACAGGGGCAGGAGCCCCAGCATTTT. Translating gives CASSPGQGQEPQHF.

The V and J genes are TRBV10-3 and TRBJ2-7; the match to TRBD1 covers 7 bases. V lost 0 bases to trimming and J lost 2 bases; unmatched junction nucleotides: 1. The length of the CDR3 is 14 residues. The germline CDR1 and CDR2 sequences are ENHRY and SYGVKD. CDR3 protein: CAISESTGPYEQYF. The CDR3 bases are TGTGCCATCAGTGAGTCGACAGGGCCCTACGAGCAGTACTTC.

The V and J genes are TRBV13 and TRBJ1-1; 7 bases are shared with TRBD1. V dropped 5 bases and J dropped 2; count of bases not matched to a gene: 5. This CDR3 has 14 residues. In germline, CDR1 is PRHDT, CDR2 FYEKMQ (reference sequence). The CDR3 sequence is CASSARDSNTEAFF. CDR3 nucleotides: TGTGCCAGCAGCGCGCGGGACAGTAACACTGAAGCTTTCTTT.

The CDR3 region is CASRGLAGTGELFF. The CDR3 DNA follows: TGTGCCAGCAGGGGACTAGCGGGAACCGGGGAGCTGTTTTTT. The J gene is TRBJ2-2, the V gene TRBV11-3, with 13 nucleotides matching TRBD2. The ends lost 6 bases at V and 5 bases at J; junction bases unmatched: 0. The germline V gene encodes CDR1 SGHNT and CDR2 YENEEA. The CDR3 runs to 14 residues. The full variable domain, in which reference TRBV11-3 and TRBJ2-2 provide the parts outside the CDR3, is EAGVVQSPRYKIIEKKQPVAFWCNPISGHNTLYWYLQNLGQGPELLIRYENEEAVDDSQLPKDRFSAERLKGVDSTLKIQPAELGDSAVYLCASRGLAGTGELFFGEGSRLTVL.

The chain recombines TRBV7-2 with TRBJ1-2, with D perhaps matching TRBD1 (5 bases). The germline V gene has CDR1 SGHTA and CDR2 FQGNSA. This CDR3 spans 15 amino acids. V lost 0 bases to trimming and J lost 8 bases, with 16 bases between them. The CDR3 DNA sequence: TGTGCCAGCAGCTTAGCTTCTGGGGCGGGATGGGGCTACACCTTC. Its translation: CASSLASGAGWGYTF.

This clone was recorded a few times. This sequence joins TRBV30 and TRBJ2-1, with D perhaps TRBD2 (6 bases). This CDR3 has 12 amino acids. The germline CDR1 and CDR2 sequences are GTSNPN and SVGIG (reference sequence). Trimming shortened V by 3 bases and J by 10 bases, and 13 bases separated the two germline ends. This chain's CDR3 is CAWRGLIKEQFF. CDR3 coding DNA: TGTGCCTGGAGGGGACTCATCAAGGAGCAGTTCTTC.

The J gene is TRBJ1-1, the V gene TRBV28, with D hard to call. Trimming took off 6 bases at V and 0 bases at J, with 14 bases between the two ends. The CDR3 has 15 amino acids. CDR1 and CDR2 from the germline V gene are MDHEN and SYDVKM. CDR3 coding DNA: TGTGCCAGCAGCCCGAGACACCCCCTGAACACTGAAGCTTTCTTT. Its protein is CASSPRHPLNTEAFF. The full variable domain, with the rest looked up from reference TRBV28 and TRBJ1-1, is DVKVTQSSRYLVKRTGEKVFLECVQDMDHENMFWYRQDPGLGLRLIYFSYDVKMKEKGDIPEGYSVSREKKERFSLILESASTNQTSMYLCASSPRHPLNTEAFFGQGTRLTVV.

The chain couples TRBV5-1 to TRBJ2-6; 11 bases match TRBD2. V lost 6 bases and J lost 0; bases outside the gene matches: 11. This CDR3 contains 19 residues. Germline V CDR1 and CDR2: SGHRS, YFSETQ. CDR3 protein: CASKNLAGGPSSGANVLTF. The CDR3 bases are TGCGCCAGCAAGAATCTAGCGGGGGGTCCTAGCTCTGGGGCCAACGTCCTGACTTTC.

V is TRBV6-1 and J is TRBJ1-3, with D possibly being TRBD1 (5 bases). V was shortened by 0 bases and J by 5 bases, with 17 bases between the two germline ends. CDR3 length: 17 residues. Germline V gene data show CDR1 as MNHNS and CDR2 as SASEGT. Written as DNA, the CDR3 is TGTGCCAGCAGTGAAGCGAACTGGTGGGGGGAGAGAAACACCATATATTTT. As protein: CASSEANWWGERNTIYF.

The CDR3 bases are TGTGCCAGCAGTCTGGACAGTTTTAATGAGCAGTTCTTC. Translated: CASSLDSFNEQFF. The rearrangement joins TRBV6-1 to TRBJ2-1; a weak D match, TRBD1 (6 bases). The V end lost 5 bases, the J end lost 7 bases, and 12 bases lay between the germline ends. CDR1 is MNHNS and CDR2 is SASEGT in the germline V gene. The CDR3 runs 13 residues.

This chain uses TRBV5-4 with TRBJ2-3; maybe TRBD1 (5 bases). Trimming stripped 0 bases from V and 2 bases from J, with 7 bases between. Germline V gene data show CDR1 as SGHNT and CDR2 as YYREEE (reference sequence). The CDR3 extends over 14 amino acids. The CDR3 nucleotides read TGTGCCAGCAGCTTGGTGGGGCCCACAGATACGCAGTATTTT. It encodes CASSLVGPTDTQYF.